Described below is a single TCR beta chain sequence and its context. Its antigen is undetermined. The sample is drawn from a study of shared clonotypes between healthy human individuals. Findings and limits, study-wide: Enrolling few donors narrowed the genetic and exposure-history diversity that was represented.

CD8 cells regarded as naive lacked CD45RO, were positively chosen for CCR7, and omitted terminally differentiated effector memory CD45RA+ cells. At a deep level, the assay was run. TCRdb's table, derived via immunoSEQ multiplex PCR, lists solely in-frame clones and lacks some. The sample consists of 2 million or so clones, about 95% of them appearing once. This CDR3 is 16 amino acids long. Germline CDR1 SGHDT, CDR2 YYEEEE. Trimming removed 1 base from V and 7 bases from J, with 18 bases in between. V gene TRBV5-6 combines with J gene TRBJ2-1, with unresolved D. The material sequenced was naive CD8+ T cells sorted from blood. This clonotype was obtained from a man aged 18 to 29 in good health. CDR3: CASSLSAIPMTNEQFF. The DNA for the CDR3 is TGTGCCAGCAGCTTGTCGGCGATACCAATGACAAATGAGCAGTTCTTC. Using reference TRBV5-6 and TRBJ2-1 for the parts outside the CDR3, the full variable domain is DAGVTQSPTHLIKTRGQQVTLRCSPKSGHDTVSWYQQALGQGPQFIFQYYEEEERQRGNFPDRFSGHQFPNYSSELNVNALLLGDSALYLCASSLSAIPMTNEQFFGPGTRLTVL.